This TCR beta chain is from a study of beta chain features in type 1 diabetes. The study's findings and limits: Naive, central memory and regulatory TCRB repertoires appeared more similar among patients than healthy donors. Type 1 diabetes patients had fewer VDJ junction insertions and more deletions. The study found moderately but significantly shorter TCRB CDR3s in all four CD4+ subsets of Type 1 diabetes patients. Researchers caution that PCR might favor shorter templates, equally among patients and controls.

V lost 2 bases, J lost 6 bases, and 14 bases lay in between. The CDR3 totals 15 residues. CDR1 is ENHRY and CDR2 is SYGVKD in the germline V gene. This clone showed up just a few times. Its target is not known. The study reverse transcribed the entire isolated RNA, so it sequenced expressed TCRB transcripts. Profiled with immunoSEQ multiplex PCR; TCRdb holds only in-frame clones, not every one. The table records approximately 470,000 clones, 30% of them present only once. The rearrangement joins TRBV10-3 to TRBJ2-4; TRBD2 is a possible D gene (5 bases). This sequence was found in a man between 18 and 35 years old in good health. Specimen: naive CD4+ T cells from blood. CDR3 coding DNA: TGTGCCATCAGTGAGGGAGGAGGACTTCCAAACATTCAGTACTTC. Translating it yields CAISEGGGLPNIQYF.